These 2 T cell receptor beta chains share one sample of origin, sequenced in a study of CD8 T cells in ankylosing spondylitis. TCRdb analysed the 5' RACE reads with MiXCR anew, one entry per CDR3 protein. The sample lists 90,000 to 120,000 distinct CDR3 sequences; 24% were seen once. The sequencing input was synovial fluid, either unsorted or a sorted T cell fraction (not recorded which). All receptors derive from a male donor with ankylosing spondylitis.

This clonotype was seen a few times. J is TRBJ2-1 and V is TRBV18, with no clear D. The CDR3 is 15 amino acids. Trimming took off 4 bases at V and 4 bases at J, with 14 bases between the two ends. Germline CDR1 is KGHSH and CDR2 is LQKENI. In DNA, the CDR3 is TGTGCCAGCTCACTTAAGGGTATCCCTTACAATGAGCAGTTCTTC. Translation gives CASSLKGIPYNEQFF.

This clonotype has just one count. This rearrangement joins TRBV4-2 to TRBJ1-3; D remains ambiguous. This CDR3 is 16 amino acids long. Germline V lookup: CDR1 LGHNA, CDR2 YNFKEQ. V was cut by 0 bases and J by 0 bases, with 9 bases left in between. CDR3 DNA sequence: TGTGCCAGCAGCCAAGACCACACAGACTCTGGAAACACCATATATTTT. This gives the protein CASSQDHTDSGNTIYF.